This T cell receptor beta chain was captured by sequencing in a study of OX40 agonist ivuxolimab in advanced cancers. The study in broad terms: Ivuxolimab, which targeted the costimulatory receptor OX40 (CD134), was an agonistic, fully human IgG2 monoclonal antibody. Intravenous ivuxolimab was administered to patients every 2 weeks at six dose levels: 0.01, 0.1, 0.3, 1.5, 3 and 10 mg/kg. Among the roughly 52 dose-escalation patients, some 20 had hepatocellular carcinoma, around 15 melanoma, 9 renal cell carcinoma and 9 head and neck cancer. A male proportion of roughly 85% and a mean age of 60 years, ranging from 23 to 79, were recorded for the dose-escalation cohort. Prior anti-PD-1, anti-PD-L1 or anti-CTLA-4 therapy was permitted, and checkpoint inhibitors had been received by roughly two fifths of dose-escalation patients. Partial responses occurred in three dose-escalation patients, of whom one had hepatocellular carcinoma and two had cutaneous melanoma. Peripheral TCRbeta sequencing aimed to test whether ivuxolimab altered TCR sequence diversity and caused clonal T-cell expansion. The paper covers the monotherapy dose-escalation part of the phase I ivuxolimab trial, which included N ≈ 50 patients.

Remarks on this clone: This receptor's antigen is unknown. Base qualities are missing; no much larger clone stands one base away.

The trial excluded patients who had a history of autoimmune disease or who were on systemic immunosuppression. Peripheral blood for TCR sequencing was collected from all dose cohorts at baseline, on cycle 4 day 1, and on cycle 7 day 1. The samples were drawn from a first-in-human, open-label, multicenter phase I dose-escalation trial of ivuxolimab. Adults with locally advanced or metastatic melanoma, renal cell, hepatocellular, or head and neck squamous cell carcinoma were enrolled in the trial. Before TCR sequencing, CD4+ and CD8+ T cells were separately sorted from peripheral blood. Here V drops 3 bases and J drops 7 bases, and the junction holds 3 bases not matched to any gene. The CDR3, cysteine through phenylalanine, is 14 amino acids long. Left in the record is the CDR3 DNA by itself, 42 bases read in frame from the first base. Per the germline V gene, SGHRS is the CDR1 and YFSETQ is the CDR2.

Genomic DNA was extracted from sorted cells for sequencing of the TCRbeta CDR3 region. The immunoSEQ Assay was used for sequencing of TCRbeta CDR3 regions. As stored in TCRdb, this immuneACCESS dataset retains in-frame rearrangements with V and J assigned. A fraction of the clones does not appear; measured against another copy, unresolved V genes explain less than half of the discrepancy, and the remainder lacks a known reason. Present in this sample are about 62,000 clones, 75% to 85% of which were seen just once. Of the sample, about 11% is held by the ten largest clones. The research as a whole found: Low levels of normalized T-cell clonal expansion were also seen in some patients who did not respond. Partial responders in the 0.1-3.0 mg/kg groups had among the lowest normalized peripheral clonal expansion, especially among CD8+ T cells. After ivuxolimab, CD8+ T cells had more expanded clones than CD4+ T cells on average. At doses of 0.1 to 3.0 mg/kg, clonal expansion of both CD4+ and CD8+ blood T cells was observed from baseline to week 6. The antigen specificity of the peripheral T cells that underwent clonal expansion was not determined.

This clonotype originated in an adult with an advanced solid tumor such as melanoma, head and neck, liver or kidney cancer. The input for sequencing was CD4+ or CD8+ T cells sorted from blood, taken in a trial of the OX40 agonist ivuxolimab. The chain uses TRBV5-1 and TRBJ1-6, and 8 bases in between align with TRBD1. The DNA sequence is TGCGCCAGCAGCTCGACAGGGGCCAATTCACCCCTCCACTTT. This encodes CASSSTGANSPLHF. Beyond the CDR3, the reference TRBV5-1 and TRBJ1-6 genes provide the residues; the full variable domain reads: KAGVTQTPRYLIKTRGQQVTLSCSPISGHRSVSWYQQTPGQGLQFLFEYFSETQRNKGNFPGRFSGRQFSNSRSEMNVSTLELGDSALYLCASSSTGANSPLHFGNGTRLTVT.